Listed here are 5 T cell receptor beta chains from one sample, sequenced in a study of blood T cell repertoires in COVID-19. TCRdb's copy holds only in-frame clones and misses some; the assay was immunoSEQ multiplex PCR. This sample yields approximately 470,000 clones, of which around 87% are seen a single time; around 0.7% belongs to the top ten. Material: PBMCs or T cells enriched from blood (not recorded which). Receptor source: a woman under 30 who had recovered from COVID-19.

J is TRBJ1-2 and V is TRBV4-1; maybe TRBD1 (6 bases). Trimming cost V 10 bases and J 4 bases, with 25 bases left between them. CDR3 length equals 16 residues. Germline assignment: CDR1 MGHRA and CDR2 YSYEKL. The CDR3 nucleotides read TGCGCCACCGCTAAGGGGTTACAGGGAGGGAGCTATGGCTACACCTTC. Protein: CATAKGLQGGSYGYTF.

This chain joins TRBV25-1 and TRBJ1-2; weak D call: TRBD1 (5 bases). The germline V gene has CDR1 MGHDK and CDR2 SYGVNS. This CDR3 contains 12 residues. Trimming pared 10 bases from V and 3 bases from J, leaving 12 bases between. The CDR3 is CATRGGYYGYTF. Written as DNA, the CDR3 is TGTGCCACCCGGGGGGGGTACTATGGCTACACCTTC.

The chain couples TRBV6-1 to TRBJ2-3; 12 bases fit TRBD2. Germline V gives CDR1 MNHNS, CDR2 SASEGT. This CDR3 contains 17 residues. The V and J ends lost 4 bases and 6 bases, in that order; junction bases with no gene match: 11. The CDR3 spells CASSAVALAGGPDTQYF. In DNA form, the CDR3 reads TGTGCCAGCAGTGCAGTTGCCCTAGCGGGGGGGCCGGATACGCAGTATTTT.

The chain is built from TRBV6-5 and TRBJ2-3; TRBD1 matches at 8 bases. The CDR3 contains 13 residues. Germline V gene data show CDR1 as MNHEY and CDR2 as SVGAGI. Losses at the gene ends were 2 bases for V and 10 bases for J; bases not matched to a gene: 5. In nucleotides, the CDR3 is TGTGCCAGCAGTTACCGGACAGGGCGGGCGCAGTATTTT. It translates to CASSYRTGRAQYF.

V gene TRBV6-1 combines with J gene TRBJ1-6; D possibly corresponds to TRBD1 (5 bases). The V end was cut by 4 bases, the J end by 2 bases, with 12 bases between. Germline CDR1 reads MNHNS; CDR2 reads SASEGT. The CDR3 length is 16 residues. The DNA of the CDR3 is TGTGCCAGCAGTGTCGGGGGGGGGACCTATAATTCACCCCTCCACTTT. Amino acids: CASSVGGGTYNSPLHF.